This T cell receptor beta chain was observed in a study of cytomegalovirus exposure and HLA in healthy donors. PCR involved 60 Vbeta and 13 Jbeta primers. The assay was immunoSEQ multiplex PCR, and TCRdb's table has in-frame clones only and misses some. The data hold around 120,000 clones, with approximately 80% observed a single time. The CDR3 extends over 13 amino acids. The V gene's germline CDR1 is KGHSH and CDR2 LQKENI. V was cut by 2 bases and J by 3 bases, with 7 bases left in between. This clonotype was obtained from a female donor in good health and CMV-seropositive. Sequenced sample: PBMCs. V is TRBV18 and J is TRBJ1-2, with unresolved D. The CDR3 coding sequence is TGTGCCAGCTCACCATCCGGGTACTATGGCTACACCTTC. It is translated as CASSPSGYYGYTF.